This is a list of T cell receptor beta chains from one sample in a study of control samples from healthy donors and cancer patients. Assay: immunoSEQ multiplex PCR; the TCRdb copy retains only in-frame clones and omits some. The sample consists of 95,000 to 150,000 clones, approximately 87% of them appearing once. Source material: blood. The receptors here all came from a man aged 55-75 years in good health. Both conserved end residues are part of each CDR3. The D gene is left open where the match is weak. The size entry is marked missing in some rows and otherwise reads once, few, many or a size class.

D gene,J gene,clone size,V gene,CDR3 protein,CDR3 DNA
.,TRBJ2-3,.,TRBV9,CASSVAPSAGATGDTQYF,TGTGCCAGCAGCGTAGCACCATCGGCGGGGGCAACTGGTGATACGCAGTATTTT
.,TRBJ2-5,.,TRBV28,CASSLDSQQETQYF,TGTGCCAGCAGTTTAGACAGCCAGCAAGAGACCCAGTACTTC
.,TRBJ1-6,.,TRBV5-1,CASSPRDRYNSPLHF,TGCGCCAGCAGCCCCCGGGACCGGTATAATTCACCCCTCCACTTT
.,TRBJ1-6,few,TRBV4-1,CASSQVLSGGSYNSPLHF,TGCGCCAGCAGCCAAGTCCTTTCGGGGGGCTCCTATAATTCACCCCTCCACTTT
.,TRBJ1-2,.,TRBV9,CASSVEAPSGYTF,TGTGCCAGCAGCGTAGAGGCCCCGTCTGGCTACACCTTC
TRBD1,TRBJ1-2,.,TRBV28,CASSPGTGSLYTF,TGTGCCAGCAGTCCAGGGACAGGGAGCCTCTACACCTTC
.,TRBJ1-2,.,TRBV20-1,CSASHGAGSYGYTF,TGCAGTGCTAGTCACGGGGCAGGTTCCTATGGCTACACCTTC
.,TRBJ2-2,once,TRBV2,CAGHSDPNTGELFF,TGTGCCGGCCACAGCGATCCGAACACCGGGGAGCTGTTTTTT
.,TRBJ1-2,.,TRBV2,CASTYLMTAPYGYTF,TGTGCCAGCACTTACCTCATGACAGCCCCGTATGGCTACACCTTC
TRBD1,TRBJ1-5,.,TRBV24-1,CATSDATGGNQPQHF,TGTGCCACCAGTGATGCGACAGGGGGCAATCAGCCCCAGCATTTT
.,TRBJ2-6,once,TRBV5-1,CASSLGSSGANVLTF,TGCGCCAGCAGCTTGGGGAGCTCTGGGGCCAACGTCCTGACTTTC
TRBD2,TRBJ2-3,.,TRBV4-1,CASSQRVGSGGAQDTQYF,TGCGCCAGCAGCCAACGGGTTGGTAGCGGGGGGGCACAAGATACGCAGTATTTT
TRBD1,TRBJ1-2,.,TRBV19,CASSIMNRGGYTF,TGTGCCAGTAGTATCATGAACAGGGGCGGCTACACCTTC
TRBD2,TRBJ2-3,.,TRBV28,CASSPAVGIAGGDTQYF,TGTGCCAGCAGCCCTGCCGTAGGAATAGCGGGGGGGGATACGCAGTATTTT
.,TRBJ2-4,.,TRBV7-2,CASSPARGDIQYF,TGTGCCAGCAGCCCGGCCAGGGGAGACATTCAGTACTTC
TRBD1,TRBJ1-4,.,TRBV28,CASSLQGVTNEKLFF,TGTGCCAGCAGTTTACAGGGGGTCACTAATGAAAAACTGTTTTTT
.,TRBJ1-1,.,TRBV2,CASSGSITNTEAFF,TGTGCCAGCAGTGGTAGCATCACGAACACTGAAGCTTTCTTT
.,TRBJ1-2,.,TRBV9,CASSGIRGLHDRLGYTF,TGTGCCAGCAGTGGAATCAGGGGTCTTCATGATCGTCTTGGCTACACCTTC
TRBD1,TRBJ2-7,.,TRBV24-1,CATSDSRTGFDSYEQYF,TGTGCCACCAGTGACTCCCGGACAGGGTTCGACTCCTACGAGCAGTACTTC
TRBD1,TRBJ2-3,.,TRBV10-1,CASSEGTGLHTQYF,TGCGCCAGCAGTGAAGGGACAGGGTTGCATACGCAGTATTTT
.,TRBJ1-3,.,TRBV19,CATRSGNTIYF,TGTGCCACCCGCTCTGGAAACACCATATATTTT
.,TRBJ1-3,.,TRBV11-2,CASSSGRGNTIYF,TGTGCCAGCAGCTCGGGCCGTGGAAACACCATATATTTT
.,TRBJ1-4,.,TRBV28,CASSFPLGKATNEKLFF,TGTGCCAGCAGTTTCCCCTTGGGGAAAGCAACTAATGAAAAACTGTTTTTT
TRBD1,TRBJ1-6,once,TRBV19,CASSISTGGNSPLHF,TGTGCCAGTAGTATTTCGACAGGGGGGAACTCACCCCTCCACTTT
TRBD2,TRBJ2-2,.,TRBV4-2,CASSPTKASGGAANTGELFF,TGTGCCAGCAGCCCGACTAAGGCTAGCGGGGGGGCCGCGAACACCGGGGAGCTGTTTTTT
.,TRBJ1-1,.,TRBV19,CASSIGSGDTEAFF,TGTGCCAGTAGTATAGGGAGTGGAGACACTGAAGCTTTCTTT
.,TRBJ1-4,.,TRBV7-9,CASSLGGTGSEEKLFF,TGTGCCAGCAGCTTAGGAGGAACAGGGTCGGAAGAAAAACTGTTTTTT
.,TRBJ1-4,.,TRBV6-2/TRBV6-3,CASSYSMTGVTTNEKLFF,TGTGCCAGCAGTTACTCTATGACAGGTGTCACAACTAATGAAAAACTGTTTTTT
.,TRBJ1-5,once,TRBV28,CASSFGGSPQHF,TGTGCCAGCAGCTTCGGTGGTTCGCCCCAGCATTTT
TRBD1,TRBJ2-1,.,TRBV24-1,CATSDRQGSYNEQFF,TGTGCCACCAGTGATAGACAGGGCTCCTACAATGAGCAGTTCTTC
.,TRBJ1-2,.,TRBV9,CASSVEGIIGLEGYTF,TGTGCCAGCAGCGTTGAAGGGATTATTGGCCTGGAGGGCTACACCTTC
.,TRBJ2-3,.,TRBV4-3,CASSQDWGSYTDTQYF,TGCGCCAGCAGCCAAGATTGGGGGAGTTACACAGATACGCAGTATTTT
TRBD1,TRBJ1-3,.,TRBV5-1,CASSPFLGQGGSGNTIYF,TGCGCCAGCAGCCCCTTCCTGGGACAGGGGGGCTCTGGAAACACCATATATTTT
.,TRBJ2-6,.,TRBV19,CASRKLSGANVLTF,TGTGCCAGTAGAAAACTCTCTGGGGCCAACGTCCTGACTTTC
.,TRBJ1-1,.,TRBV6-1,CASSEWGGGNTEAFF,TGTGCCAGCAGTGAATGGGGAGGGGGGAACACTGAAGCTTTCTTT